A single T cell receptor beta chain is shown here with its context. Antigen unknown. Diagnoses were established using clinical symptoms, serum thyroxine and TRAb, thyroid ultrasound and orbital computed tomography. These data belong to a study of T cells in Graves' hyperthyroidism and ophthalmopathy. Study-level points and caveats: Ophthalmopathy, as predicted by the model, came a median about seven months after the prediction.

TCR beta CDR3 sequences were amplified from RNA transcripts. Initially, a first-round RT-PCR of the TCR CDR3 employed the HTBI primer set. A single record per CDR3 protein comes from TCRdb applying MiXCR to the multiplex PCR reads. The sample lists some 380,000 distinct CDR3 sequences, about 13% occurring once. From germline, CDR1 is LGHNA and CDR2 YNFKEQ. The CDR3 sequence is 15 residues long. Trimming pared 0 bases from V and 6 bases from J, leaving 14 bases between. The sample comprised blood. The TCR was taken from a man younger than 40 with Graves' hyperthyroidism that later progressed to Graves' ophthalmopathy. J is TRBJ1-2 and V is TRBV4-2, with D possibly TRBD1 on 6 matching bases. CDR3 sequence (DNA): TGTGCCAGCAGCCAAGAACGTTCCAGGGGTCATGGCTACACCTTC. It codes for CASSQERSRGHGYTF.